This section outlines one T cell receptor beta chain sequence together with its context. This CDR3 contains 14 residues. V shed 1 base and J shed 7 bases, with 14 bases lying between them. The germline V gene has CDR1 SGHRS and CDR2 YFSETQ. Methods used by the authors: Amplification with reference gene primers provided the estimates of nucleated cell counts. Profiling relied on immunoSEQ multiplex PCR, and the TCRdb table lists in-frame clones only, not all of them. V and J calls plus clone size are reproduced from that table; the DNA served to infer D and trimming. The sample contains about 130,000 clones, 85% of which appear only once. The entry originates in a study of blood T cell repertoires in COVID-19.

Sequenced material: peripheral blood. The clonotype comes from a man older than 75 with active or convalescent COVID-19. The chain employs TRBV5-1 and TRBJ1-1, with D maybe TRBD1 (6 bases). The DNA for the CDR3 is TGCGCCAGCAGCTTGACGCCAGGGGCAATTGAAGCTTTCTTT. It yields the protein CASSLTPGAIEAFF.